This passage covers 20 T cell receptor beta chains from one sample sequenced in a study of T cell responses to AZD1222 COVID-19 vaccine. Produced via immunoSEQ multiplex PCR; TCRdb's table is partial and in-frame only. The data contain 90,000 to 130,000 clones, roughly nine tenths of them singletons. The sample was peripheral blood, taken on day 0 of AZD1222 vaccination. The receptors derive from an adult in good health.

CDR3 sequence reads: CASSIGSGQGQRPQHF. The DNA for the CDR3 is TGTGCCAGTAGTATAGGTTCGGGACAGGGCCAACGGCCCCAGCATTTT. V is TRBV19 and J is TRBJ1-5; 9 positions agree with TRBD1. V was pared by 1 base and J by 9 bases, with 10 bases of the junction left unmatched. The CDR3 is 16 residues long. The germline gives CDR1 LNHDA, CDR2 SQIVND (reference sequence).

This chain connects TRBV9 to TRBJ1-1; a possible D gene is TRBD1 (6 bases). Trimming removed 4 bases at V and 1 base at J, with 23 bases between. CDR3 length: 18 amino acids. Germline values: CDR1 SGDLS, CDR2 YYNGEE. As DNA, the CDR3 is TGTGCCAGCAGCAGTACTCCAGGGGTTGGTATTGAGAACACTGAAGCTTTCTTT. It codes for CASSSTPGVGIENTEAFF. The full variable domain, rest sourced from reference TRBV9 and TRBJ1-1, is DSGVTQTPKHLITATGQRVTLRCSPRSGDLSVYWYQQSLDQGLQFLIQYYNGEERAKGNILERFSAQQFPDLHSELNLSSLELGDSALYFCASSSTPGVGIENTEAFFGQGTRLTVV.

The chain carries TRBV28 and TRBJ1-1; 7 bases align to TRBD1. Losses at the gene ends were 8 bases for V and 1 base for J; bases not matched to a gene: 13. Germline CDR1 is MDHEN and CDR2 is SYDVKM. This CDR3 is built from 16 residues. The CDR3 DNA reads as TGTGCCAGCTTGGGGAGGGGGCCCAACTCGAACACTGAAGCTTTCTTT. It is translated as CASLGRGPNSNTEAFF.

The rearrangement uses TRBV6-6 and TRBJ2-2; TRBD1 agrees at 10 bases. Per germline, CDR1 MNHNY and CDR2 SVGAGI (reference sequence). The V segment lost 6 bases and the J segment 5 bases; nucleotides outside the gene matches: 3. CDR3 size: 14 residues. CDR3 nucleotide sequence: TGTGCCAGCAGATTGGGACAGGGGACCGGGGAGCTGTTTTTT. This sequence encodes CASRLGQGTGELFF.

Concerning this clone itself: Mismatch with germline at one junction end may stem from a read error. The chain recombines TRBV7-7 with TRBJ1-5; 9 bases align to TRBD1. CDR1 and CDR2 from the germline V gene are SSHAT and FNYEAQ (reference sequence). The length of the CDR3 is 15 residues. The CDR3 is CASSLRDRANQPQHF. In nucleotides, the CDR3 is TGTGCTAGCAGCTTACGGGACAGGGCGAATCAGCCCCAGCATTTT.

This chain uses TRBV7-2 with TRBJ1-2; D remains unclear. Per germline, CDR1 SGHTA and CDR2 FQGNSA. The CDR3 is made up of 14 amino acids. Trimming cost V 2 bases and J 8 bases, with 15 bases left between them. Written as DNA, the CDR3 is TGTGCCAGCAGCTTATCGGATTTGGCGTTGGGCTACACCTTC. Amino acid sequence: CASSLSDLALGYTF.

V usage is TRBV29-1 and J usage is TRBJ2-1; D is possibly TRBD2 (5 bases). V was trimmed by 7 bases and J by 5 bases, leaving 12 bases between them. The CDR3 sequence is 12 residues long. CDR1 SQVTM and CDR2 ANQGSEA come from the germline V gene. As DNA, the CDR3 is TGCAGCGCAGGTACCGGGGACAATGAGCAGTTCTTC. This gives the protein CSAGTGDNEQFF.

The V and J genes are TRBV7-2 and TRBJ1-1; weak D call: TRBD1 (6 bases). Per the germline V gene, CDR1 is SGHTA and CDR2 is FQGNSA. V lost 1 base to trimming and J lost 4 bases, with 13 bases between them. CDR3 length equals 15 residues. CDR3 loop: CASSLDFGGATEAFF. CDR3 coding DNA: TGTGCCAGCAGCTTAGATTTTGGGGGGGCCACTGAAGCTTTCTTT.

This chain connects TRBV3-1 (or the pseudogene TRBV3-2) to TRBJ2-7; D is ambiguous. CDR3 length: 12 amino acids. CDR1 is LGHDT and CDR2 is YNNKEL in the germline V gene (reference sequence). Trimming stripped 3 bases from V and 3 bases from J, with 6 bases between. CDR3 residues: CASSHENYEQYF. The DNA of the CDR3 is TGTGCCAGCAGCCACGAGAACTACGAGCAGTACTTC.

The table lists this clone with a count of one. CDR3 nucleotide sequence: TGTGCCAGCAGCCTGGGACAGGGAAACAATTCACCCCTCCACTTT. Protein product: CASSLGQGNNSPLHF. The chain joins TRBV7-2 to TRBJ1-6; 9 nucleotides agree with TRBD1. Germline lookup yields CDR1 SGHTA and CDR2 FQGNSA. The CDR3 is 15 amino acids. V lost 5 bases and J lost 7; bases outside the gene matches: 6.

The CDR3, as DNA: TGTGCCTGGAACTACGGTTCGGGCCGTCGGATCAATGAGCAGTTCTTC. Translating gives CAWNYGSGRRINEQFF. The chain is built from TRBV30 and TRBJ2-1; D not certain. The CDR3 covers 16 residues. Trimming shortened V by 4 bases and J by 6 bases, and 22 bases separated the two germline ends. CDR1 and CDR2 from the germline V gene are GTSNPN and SVGIG (reference sequence).

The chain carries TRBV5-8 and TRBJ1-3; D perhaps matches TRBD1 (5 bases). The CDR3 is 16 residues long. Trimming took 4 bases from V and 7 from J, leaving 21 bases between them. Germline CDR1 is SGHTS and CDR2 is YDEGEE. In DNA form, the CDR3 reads TGTGCCAGCAGCCTGGACCGGGGGACTCCCCCGAACACCATATATTTT. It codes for CASSLDRGTPPNTIYF.

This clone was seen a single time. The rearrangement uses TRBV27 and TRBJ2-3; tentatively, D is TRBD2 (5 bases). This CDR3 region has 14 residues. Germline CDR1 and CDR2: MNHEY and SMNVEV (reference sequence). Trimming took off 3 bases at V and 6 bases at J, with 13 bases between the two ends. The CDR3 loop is CASSFWTEGDTQYF. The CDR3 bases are TGTGCCAGCAGTTTCTGGACTGAAGGGGATACGCAGTATTTT.

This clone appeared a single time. CDR3 sequence reads: CSFRDGTYEQYF. CDR3 bases: TGCAGCTTCCGGGACGGTACCTACGAGCAGTACTTC. V is TRBV29-1 and J is TRBJ2-7; D might be TRBD1 or TRBD2, each matching 5 bases. CDR1 is SQVTM and CDR2 is ANQGSEA in the germline V gene. The germline V and J ends were trimmed by 8 bases and 2 bases, with 13 bases remaining between them. The CDR3 is made up of 12 amino acids.

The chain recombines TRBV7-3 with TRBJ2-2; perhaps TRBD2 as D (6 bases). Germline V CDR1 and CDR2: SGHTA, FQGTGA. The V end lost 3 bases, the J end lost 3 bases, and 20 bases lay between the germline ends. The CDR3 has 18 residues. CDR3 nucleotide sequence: TGTGCCAGCAGCTTCGGCCCCCGTGGTAGCGGACACACCGGGGAGCTGTTTTTT. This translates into CASSFGPRGSGHTGELFF.

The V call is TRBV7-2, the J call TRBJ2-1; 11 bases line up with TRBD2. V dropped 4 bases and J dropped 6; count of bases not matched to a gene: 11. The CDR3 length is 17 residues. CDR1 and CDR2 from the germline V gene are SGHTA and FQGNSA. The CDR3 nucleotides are TGTGCCAGCAGCTCCGGCTTAGCGGGGGGGCCGGGCAATGAGCAGTTCTTC. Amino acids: CASSSGLAGGPGNEQFF.

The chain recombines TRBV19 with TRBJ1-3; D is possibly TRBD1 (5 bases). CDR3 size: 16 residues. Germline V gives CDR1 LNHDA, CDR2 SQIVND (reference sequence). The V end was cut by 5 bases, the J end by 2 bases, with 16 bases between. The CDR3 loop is CASSRDFRTAGNTIYF. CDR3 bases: TGTGCCAGTAGTCGGGACTTCCGAACAGCTGGAAACACCATATATTTT. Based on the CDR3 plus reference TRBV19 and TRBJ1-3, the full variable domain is DGGITQSPKYLFRKEGQNVTLSCEQNLNHDAMYWYRQDPGQGLRLIYYSQIVNDFQKGDIAEGYSVSREKKESFPLTVTSAQKNPTAFYLCASSRDFRTAGNTIYFGEGSWLTVV.

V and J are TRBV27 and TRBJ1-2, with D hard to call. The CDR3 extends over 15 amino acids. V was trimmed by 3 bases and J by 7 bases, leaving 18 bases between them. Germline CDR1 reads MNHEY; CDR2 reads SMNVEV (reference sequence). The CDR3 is CASSLERAEEGGYTF. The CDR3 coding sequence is TGTGCCAGCAGTTTGGAAAGGGCCGAGGAGGGTGGCTACACCTTC.

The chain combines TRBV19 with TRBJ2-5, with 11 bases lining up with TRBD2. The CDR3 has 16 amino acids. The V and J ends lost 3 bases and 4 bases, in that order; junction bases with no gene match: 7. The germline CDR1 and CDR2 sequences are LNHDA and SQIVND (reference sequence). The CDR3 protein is CASSISGGAFSETQYF. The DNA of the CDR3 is TGTGCCAGTAGTATTAGCGGGGGGGCCTTCTCAGAGACCCAGTACTTC.

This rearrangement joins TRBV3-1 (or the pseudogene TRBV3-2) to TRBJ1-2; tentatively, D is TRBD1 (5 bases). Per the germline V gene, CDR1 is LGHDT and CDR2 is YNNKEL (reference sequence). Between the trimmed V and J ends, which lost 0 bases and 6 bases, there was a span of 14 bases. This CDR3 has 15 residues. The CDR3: CASSQDTGRINGYTF. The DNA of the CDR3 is TGTGCCAGCAGCCAAGATACGGGGCGAATAAATGGCTACACCTTC.